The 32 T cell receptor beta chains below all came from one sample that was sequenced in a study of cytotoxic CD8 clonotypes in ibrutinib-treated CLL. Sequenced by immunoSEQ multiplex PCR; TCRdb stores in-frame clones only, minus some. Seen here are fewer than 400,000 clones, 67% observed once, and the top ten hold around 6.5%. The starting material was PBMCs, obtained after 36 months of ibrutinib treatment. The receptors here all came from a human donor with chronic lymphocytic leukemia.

As DNA, the CDR3 is TGTGCCAGCAGTGGGGCGAGGCGGGACGGAAACGCCTACGAGCAGTACTTC. Its protein product is CASSGARRDGNAYEQYF. The V and J genes are TRBV27 and TRBJ2-7; D might be TRBD2 (6 bases). CDR1 MNHEY and CDR2 SMNVEV come from the germline V gene (reference sequence). There are 17 residues in the CDR3. V was pared by 5 bases and J by 2 bases, with 22 bases between.

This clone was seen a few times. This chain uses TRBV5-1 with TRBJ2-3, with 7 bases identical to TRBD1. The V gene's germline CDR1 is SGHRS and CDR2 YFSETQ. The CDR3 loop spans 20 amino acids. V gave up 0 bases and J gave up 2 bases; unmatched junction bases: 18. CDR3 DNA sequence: TGCGCCAGCAGCTTGGTTATGGGAGATCCGACAGGGTTCTCCACAGATACGCAGTATTTT. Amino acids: CASSLVMGDPTGFSTDTQYF.

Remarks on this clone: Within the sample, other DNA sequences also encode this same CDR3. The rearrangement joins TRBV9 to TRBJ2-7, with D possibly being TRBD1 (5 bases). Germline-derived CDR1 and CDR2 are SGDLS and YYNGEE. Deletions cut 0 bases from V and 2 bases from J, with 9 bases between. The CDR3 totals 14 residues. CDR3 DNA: TGTGCCAGCAGCGTAGGGGGCAGTACCTACGAGCAGTACTTC. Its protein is CASSVGGSTYEQYF.

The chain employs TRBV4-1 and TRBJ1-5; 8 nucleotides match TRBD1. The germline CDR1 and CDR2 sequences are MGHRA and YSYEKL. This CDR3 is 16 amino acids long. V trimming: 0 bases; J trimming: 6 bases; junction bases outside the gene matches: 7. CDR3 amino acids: CASSQDRQGAGQPQHF. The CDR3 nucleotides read TGCGCCAGCAGCCAAGATCGCCAGGGGGCAGGTCAGCCCCAGCATTTT.

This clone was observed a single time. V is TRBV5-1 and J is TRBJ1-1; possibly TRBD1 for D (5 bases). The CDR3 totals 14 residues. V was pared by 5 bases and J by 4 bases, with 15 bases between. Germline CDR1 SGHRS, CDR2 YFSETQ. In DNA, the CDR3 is TGCGCCAGCAGACGTTTGGCAAGGGGCACTGAAGCTTTCTTT. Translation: CASRRLARGTEAFF.

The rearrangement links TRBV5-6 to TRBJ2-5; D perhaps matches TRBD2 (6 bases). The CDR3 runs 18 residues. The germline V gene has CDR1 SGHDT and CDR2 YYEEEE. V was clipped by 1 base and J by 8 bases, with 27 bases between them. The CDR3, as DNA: TGTGCCAGCAGCTTGAAGGATTGGGCTAGCGAACACCCCTCTACCCAGTACTTC. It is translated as CASSLKDWASEHPSTQYF.

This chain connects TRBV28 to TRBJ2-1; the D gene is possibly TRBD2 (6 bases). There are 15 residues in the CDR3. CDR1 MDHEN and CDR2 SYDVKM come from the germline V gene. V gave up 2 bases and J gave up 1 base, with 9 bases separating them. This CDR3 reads CASSLTGVSYNEQFF. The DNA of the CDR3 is TGTGCCAGCAGTTTAACGGGAGTTTCCTACAATGAGCAGTTCTTC.

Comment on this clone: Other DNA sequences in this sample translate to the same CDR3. The chain's CDR3 is CASSRGRAYEQYF. For the CDR3, the DNA is TGTGCCAGCAGCCGGGGAAGGGCCTACGAGCAGTACTTC. The chain carries TRBV5-4 and TRBJ2-7, with D maybe TRBD2 (5 bases). Trimming removed 4 bases from V and 2 bases from J, with 10 bases in between. CDR3 length: 13 amino acids. Germline values: CDR1 SGHNT, CDR2 YYREEE (reference sequence).

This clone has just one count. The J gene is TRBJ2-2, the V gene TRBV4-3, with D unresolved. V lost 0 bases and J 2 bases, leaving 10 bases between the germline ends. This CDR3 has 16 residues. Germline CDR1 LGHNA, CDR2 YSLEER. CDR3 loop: CASSQDLKSNTGELFF. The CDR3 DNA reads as TGCGCCAGCAGCCAAGATTTAAAGAGTAACACCGGGGAGCTGTTTTTT.

The CDR3 nucleotides are TGTGCCAGCAGTCTGACAGGGGGCGTTTATGGCTACACCTTC. Residues: CASSLTGGVYGYTF. This chain uses TRBV25-1 with TRBJ1-2; the match to TRBD1 covers 10 bases. The V gene end was trimmed by 5 bases and the J gene end by 5 bases; junction bases not matched to a gene: 5. The germline gives CDR1 MGHDK, CDR2 SYGVNS. The CDR3 sequence is 14 residues long.

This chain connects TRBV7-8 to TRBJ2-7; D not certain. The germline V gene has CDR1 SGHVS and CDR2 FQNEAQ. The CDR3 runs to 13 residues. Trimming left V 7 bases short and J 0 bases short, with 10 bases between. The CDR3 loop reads CASNDIVSYEQYF. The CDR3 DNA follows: TGTGCCAGCAACGACATCGTCTCCTACGAGCAGTACTTC.

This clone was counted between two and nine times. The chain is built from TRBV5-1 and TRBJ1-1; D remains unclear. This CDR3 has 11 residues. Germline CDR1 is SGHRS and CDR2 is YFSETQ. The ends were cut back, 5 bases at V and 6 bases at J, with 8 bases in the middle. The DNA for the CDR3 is TGCGCCAGCAGAGTTGGGGCTGAAGCTTTCTTT. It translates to CASRVGAEAFF. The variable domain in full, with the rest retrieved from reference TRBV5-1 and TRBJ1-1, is KAGVTQTPRYLIKTRGQQVTLSCSPISGHRSVSWYQQTPGQGLQFLFEYFSETQRNKGNFPGRFSGRQFSNSRSEMNVSTLELGDSALYLCASRVGAEAFFGQGTRLTVV.

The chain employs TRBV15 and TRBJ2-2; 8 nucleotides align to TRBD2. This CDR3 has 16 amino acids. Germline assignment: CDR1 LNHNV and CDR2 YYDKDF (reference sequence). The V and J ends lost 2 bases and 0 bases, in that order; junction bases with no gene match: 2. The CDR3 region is CATSRRLATNTGELFF. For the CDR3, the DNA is TGTGCCACCAGCAGACGACTAGCGACGAACACCGGGGAGCTGTTTTTT.

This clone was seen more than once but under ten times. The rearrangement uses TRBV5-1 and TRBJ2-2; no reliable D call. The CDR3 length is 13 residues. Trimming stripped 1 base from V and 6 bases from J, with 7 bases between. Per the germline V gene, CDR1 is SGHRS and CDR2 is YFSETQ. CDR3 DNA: TGCGCCAGCAGCTTGCTTTTTTCCGGGGAGCTGTTTTTT. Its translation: CASSLLFSGELFF.

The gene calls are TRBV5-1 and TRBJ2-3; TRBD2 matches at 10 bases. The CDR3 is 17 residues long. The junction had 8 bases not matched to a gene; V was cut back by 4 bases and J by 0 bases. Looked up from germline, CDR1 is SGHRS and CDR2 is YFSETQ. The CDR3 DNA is TGCGCCAGCAGCCCAATCACTAGCGGGACTAGCACAGATACGCAGTATTTT. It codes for CASSPITSGTSTDTQYF.

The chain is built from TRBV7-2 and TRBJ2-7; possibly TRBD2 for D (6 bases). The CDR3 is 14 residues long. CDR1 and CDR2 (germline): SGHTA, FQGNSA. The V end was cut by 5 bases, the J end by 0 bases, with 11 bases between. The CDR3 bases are TGTGCCAGCAGCATTAGCGGTAGCTCCTACGAGCAGTACTTC. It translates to CASSISGSSYEQYF.

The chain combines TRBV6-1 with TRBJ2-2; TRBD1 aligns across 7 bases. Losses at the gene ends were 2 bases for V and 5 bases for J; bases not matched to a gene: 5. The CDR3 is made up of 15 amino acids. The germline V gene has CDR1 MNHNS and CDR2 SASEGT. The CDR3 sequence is CASSERGQPTGELFF. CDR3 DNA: TGTGCCAGCAGTGAAAGGGGACAGCCAACCGGGGAGCTGTTTTTT.

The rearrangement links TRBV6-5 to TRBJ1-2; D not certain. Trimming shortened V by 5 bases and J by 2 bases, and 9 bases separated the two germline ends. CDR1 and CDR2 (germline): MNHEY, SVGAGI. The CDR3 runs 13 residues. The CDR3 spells CASSLSPNYGYTF. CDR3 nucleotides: TGTGCCAGCAGTCTAAGTCCGAACTATGGCTACACCTTC.

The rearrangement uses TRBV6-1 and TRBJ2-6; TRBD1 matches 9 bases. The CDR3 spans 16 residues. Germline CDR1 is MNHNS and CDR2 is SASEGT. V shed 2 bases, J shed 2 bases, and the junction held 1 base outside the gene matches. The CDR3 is CASSERTGAGANVLTF. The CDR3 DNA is TGTGCCAGCAGTGAAAGGACAGGGGCTGGGGCCAACGTCCTGACTTTC.

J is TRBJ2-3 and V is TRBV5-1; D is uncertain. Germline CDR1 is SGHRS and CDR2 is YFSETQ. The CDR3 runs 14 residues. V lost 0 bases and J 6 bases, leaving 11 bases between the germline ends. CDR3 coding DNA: TGCGCCAGCAGCTTGGACGGTCCCGCGGATACGCAGTATTTT. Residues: CASSLDGPADTQYF.

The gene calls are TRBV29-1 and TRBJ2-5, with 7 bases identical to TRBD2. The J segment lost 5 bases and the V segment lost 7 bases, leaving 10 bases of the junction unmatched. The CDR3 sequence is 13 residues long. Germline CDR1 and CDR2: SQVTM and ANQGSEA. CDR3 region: CSGIQSGTETQYF. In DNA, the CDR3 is TGCAGCGGTATACAAAGCGGGACGGAGACCCAGTACTTC.

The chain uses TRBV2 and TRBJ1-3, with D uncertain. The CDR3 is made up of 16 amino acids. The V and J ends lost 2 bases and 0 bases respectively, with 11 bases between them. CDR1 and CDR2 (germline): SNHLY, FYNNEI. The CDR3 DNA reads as TGTGCCAGCAGTGAACTTCAGGCAATCTCTGGAAACACCATATATTTT. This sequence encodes CASSELQAISGNTIYF.

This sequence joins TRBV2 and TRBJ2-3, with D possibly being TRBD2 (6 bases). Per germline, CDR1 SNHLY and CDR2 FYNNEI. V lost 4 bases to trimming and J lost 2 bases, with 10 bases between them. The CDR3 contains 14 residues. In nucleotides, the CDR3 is TGTGCCAGCAGTGGCGGCGGGGCCACAGATACGCAGTATTTT. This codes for CASSGGGATDTQYF.

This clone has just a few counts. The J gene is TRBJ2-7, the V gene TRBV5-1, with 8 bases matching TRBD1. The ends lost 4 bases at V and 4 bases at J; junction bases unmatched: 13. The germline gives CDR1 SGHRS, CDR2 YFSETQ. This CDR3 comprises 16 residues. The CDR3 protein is CASSPEGWTGKYEQYF. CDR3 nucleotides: TGCGCCAGCAGCCCAGAAGGCTGGACAGGGAAGTACGAGCAGTACTTC.

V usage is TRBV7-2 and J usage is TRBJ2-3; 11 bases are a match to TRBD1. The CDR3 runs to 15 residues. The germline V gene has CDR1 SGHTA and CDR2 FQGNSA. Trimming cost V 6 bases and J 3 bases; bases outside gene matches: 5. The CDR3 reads CASSPGQGATDTQYF. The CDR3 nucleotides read TGTGCCAGCAGTCCAGGACAGGGGGCTACAGATACGCAGTATTTT.

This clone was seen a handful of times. CDR3 region: CAIRTGLAGGDNEQFF. DNA of the CDR3: TGTGCCATCAGGACGGGACTAGCGGGAGGGGACAATGAGCAGTTCTTC. The V gene is TRBV10-3, the J gene TRBJ2-1, with 16 bases matching TRBD2. CDR3 length: 16 residues. The germline V gene has CDR1 ENHRY and CDR2 SYGVKD. V lost 6 bases to trimming and J lost 5 bases; unmatched junction nucleotides: 4.

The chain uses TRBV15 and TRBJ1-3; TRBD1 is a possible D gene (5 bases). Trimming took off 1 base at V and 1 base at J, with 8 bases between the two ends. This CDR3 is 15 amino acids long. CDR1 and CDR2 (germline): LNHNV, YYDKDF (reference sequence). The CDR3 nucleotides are TGTGCCACCAGCAGAGCCGGGACGTCTGGAAACACCATATATTTT. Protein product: CATSRAGTSGNTIYF. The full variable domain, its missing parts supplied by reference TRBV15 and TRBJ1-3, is DAMVIQNPRYQVTQFGKPVTLSCSQTLNHNVMYWYQQKSSQAPKLLFHYYDKDFNNEADTPDNFQSRRPNTSFCFLDIRSPGLGDTAMYLCATSRAGTSGNTIYFGEGSWLTVV.

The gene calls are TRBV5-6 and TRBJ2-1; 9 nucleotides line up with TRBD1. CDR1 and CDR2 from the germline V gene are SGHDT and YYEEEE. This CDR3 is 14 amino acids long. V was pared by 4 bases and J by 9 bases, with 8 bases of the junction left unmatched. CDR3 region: CASSAGTGFLEQFF. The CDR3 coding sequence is TGTGCCAGCAGCGCGGGGACAGGGTTCCTTGAGCAGTTCTTC.

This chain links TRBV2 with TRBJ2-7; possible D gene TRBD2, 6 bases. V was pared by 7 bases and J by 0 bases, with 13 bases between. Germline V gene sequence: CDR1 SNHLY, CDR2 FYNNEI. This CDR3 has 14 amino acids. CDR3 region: CASIRREASYEQYF. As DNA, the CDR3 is TGTGCCAGCATTAGAAGGGAGGCCTCCTACGAGCAGTACTTC.

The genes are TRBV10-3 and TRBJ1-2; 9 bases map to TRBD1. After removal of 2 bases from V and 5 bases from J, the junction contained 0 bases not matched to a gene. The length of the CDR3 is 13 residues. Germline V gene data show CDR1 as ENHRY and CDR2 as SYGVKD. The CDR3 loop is CAISEGQGYGYTF. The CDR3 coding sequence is TGTGCCATCAGTGAGGGACAGGGGTATGGCTACACCTTC.

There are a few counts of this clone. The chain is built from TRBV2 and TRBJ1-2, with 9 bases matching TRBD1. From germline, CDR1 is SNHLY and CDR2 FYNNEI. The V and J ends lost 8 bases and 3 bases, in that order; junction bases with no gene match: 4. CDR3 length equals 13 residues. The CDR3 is CASGRDRDYGYTF. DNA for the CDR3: TGTGCCAGCGGGAGGGACAGGGACTATGGCTACACCTTC.

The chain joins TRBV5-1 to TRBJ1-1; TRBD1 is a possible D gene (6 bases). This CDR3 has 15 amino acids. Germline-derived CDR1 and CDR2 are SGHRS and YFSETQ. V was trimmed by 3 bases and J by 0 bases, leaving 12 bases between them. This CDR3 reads CASSYDRIMNTEAFF. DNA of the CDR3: TGCGCCAGCAGCTACGACAGGATCATGAACACTGAAGCTTTCTTT.